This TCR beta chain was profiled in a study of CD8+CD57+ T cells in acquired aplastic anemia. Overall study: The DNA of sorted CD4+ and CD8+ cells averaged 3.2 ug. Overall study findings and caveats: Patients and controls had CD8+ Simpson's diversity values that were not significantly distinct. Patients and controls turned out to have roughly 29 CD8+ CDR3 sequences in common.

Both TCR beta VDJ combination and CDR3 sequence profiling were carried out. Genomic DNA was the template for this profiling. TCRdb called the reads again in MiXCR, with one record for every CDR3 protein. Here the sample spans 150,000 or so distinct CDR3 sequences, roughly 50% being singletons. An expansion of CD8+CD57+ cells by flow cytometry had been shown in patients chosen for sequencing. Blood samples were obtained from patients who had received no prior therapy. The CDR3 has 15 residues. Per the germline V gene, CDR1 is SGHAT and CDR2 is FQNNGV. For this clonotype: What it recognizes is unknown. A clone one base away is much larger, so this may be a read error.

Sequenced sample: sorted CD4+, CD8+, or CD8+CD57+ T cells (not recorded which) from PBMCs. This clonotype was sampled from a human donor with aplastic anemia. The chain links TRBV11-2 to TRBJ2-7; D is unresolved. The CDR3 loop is CAGSLEARSSYEQYF. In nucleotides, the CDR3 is TGTGCCGGCAGCTTAGAGGCTCGATCCTCCTACGAGCAGTACTTC.